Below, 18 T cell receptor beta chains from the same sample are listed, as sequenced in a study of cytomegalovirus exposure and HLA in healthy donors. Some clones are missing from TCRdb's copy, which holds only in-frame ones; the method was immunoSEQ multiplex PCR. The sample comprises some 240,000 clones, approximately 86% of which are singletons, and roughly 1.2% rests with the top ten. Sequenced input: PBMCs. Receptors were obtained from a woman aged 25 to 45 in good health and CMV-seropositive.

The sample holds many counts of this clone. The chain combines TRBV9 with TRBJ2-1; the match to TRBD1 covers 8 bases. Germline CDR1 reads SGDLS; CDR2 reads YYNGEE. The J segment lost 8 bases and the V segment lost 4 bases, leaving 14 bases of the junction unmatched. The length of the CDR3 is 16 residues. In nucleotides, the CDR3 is TGTGCCAGCAGCATAGGGACAGGTATATCTTCAGATGAGCAGTTCTTC. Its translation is CASSIGTGISSDEQFF.

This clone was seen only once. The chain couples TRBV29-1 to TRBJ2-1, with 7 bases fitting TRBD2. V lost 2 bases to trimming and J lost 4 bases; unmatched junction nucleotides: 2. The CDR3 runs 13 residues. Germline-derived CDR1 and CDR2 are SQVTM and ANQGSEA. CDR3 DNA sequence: TGCAGCGTTGAACTAGCGGCGTACAATGAGCAGTTCTTC. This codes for CSVELAAYNEQFF.

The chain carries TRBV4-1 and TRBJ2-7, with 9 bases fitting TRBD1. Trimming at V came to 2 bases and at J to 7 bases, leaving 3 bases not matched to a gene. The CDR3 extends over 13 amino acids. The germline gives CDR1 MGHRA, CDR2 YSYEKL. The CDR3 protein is CASSQKGTGEQYF. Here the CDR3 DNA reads TGCGCCAGCAGCCAAAAGGGGACAGGGGAGCAGTACTTC.

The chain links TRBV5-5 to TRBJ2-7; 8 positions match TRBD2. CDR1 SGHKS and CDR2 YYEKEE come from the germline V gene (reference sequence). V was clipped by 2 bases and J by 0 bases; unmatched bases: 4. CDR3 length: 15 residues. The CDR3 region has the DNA TGTGCCAGCAGCTTTCGGGGACTAGTCTCCTACGAGCAGTACTTC. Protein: CASSFRGLVSYEQYF.

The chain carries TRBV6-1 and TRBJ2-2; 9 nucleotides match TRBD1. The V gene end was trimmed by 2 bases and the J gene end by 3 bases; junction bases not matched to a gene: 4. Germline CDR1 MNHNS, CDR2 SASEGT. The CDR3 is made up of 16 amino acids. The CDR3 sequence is CASSELGTGYTGELFF. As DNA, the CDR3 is TGTGCCAGCAGTGAATTGGGGACAGGGTACACCGGGGAGCTGTTTTTT.

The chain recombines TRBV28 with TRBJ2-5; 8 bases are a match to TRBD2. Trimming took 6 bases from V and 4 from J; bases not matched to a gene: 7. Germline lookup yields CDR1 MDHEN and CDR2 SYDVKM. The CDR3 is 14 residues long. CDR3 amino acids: CASSQAGESETQYF. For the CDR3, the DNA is TGTGCCAGCAGCCAAGCGGGAGAATCAGAGACCCAGTACTTC.

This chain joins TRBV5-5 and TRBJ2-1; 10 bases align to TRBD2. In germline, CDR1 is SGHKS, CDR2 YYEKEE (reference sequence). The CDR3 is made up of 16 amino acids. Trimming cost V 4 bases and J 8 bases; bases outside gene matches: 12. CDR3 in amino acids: CASSPRQREGWDEQFF. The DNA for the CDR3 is TGTGCCAGCAGCCCTAGACAGCGGGAGGGTTGGGATGAGCAGTTCTTC.

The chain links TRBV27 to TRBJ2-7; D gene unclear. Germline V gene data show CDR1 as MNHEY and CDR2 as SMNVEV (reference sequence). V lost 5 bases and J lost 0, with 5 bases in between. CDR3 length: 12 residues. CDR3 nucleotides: TGTGCCAGCAGTCCCCTCTCCTACGAGCAGTACTTC. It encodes CASSPLSYEQYF.

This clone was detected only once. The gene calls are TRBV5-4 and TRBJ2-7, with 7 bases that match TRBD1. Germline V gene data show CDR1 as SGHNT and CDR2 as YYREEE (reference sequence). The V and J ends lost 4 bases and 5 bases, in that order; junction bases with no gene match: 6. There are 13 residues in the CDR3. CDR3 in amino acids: CASSGTEVHEQYF. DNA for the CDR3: TGTGCCAGCAGCGGGACAGAGGTGCACGAGCAGTACTTC.

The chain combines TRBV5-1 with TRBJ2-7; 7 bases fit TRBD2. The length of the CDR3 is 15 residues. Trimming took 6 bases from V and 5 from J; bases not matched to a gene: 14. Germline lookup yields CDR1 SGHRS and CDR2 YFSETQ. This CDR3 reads CASTPGAGAGNEQYF. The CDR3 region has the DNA TGCGCCAGCACCCCAGGCGCGGGAGCCGGCAACGAGCAGTACTTC.

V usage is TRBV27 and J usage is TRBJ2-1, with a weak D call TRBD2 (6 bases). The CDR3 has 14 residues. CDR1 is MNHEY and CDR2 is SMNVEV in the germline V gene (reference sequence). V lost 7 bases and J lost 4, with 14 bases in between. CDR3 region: CASKAGTEYNEQFF. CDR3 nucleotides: TGTGCCAGCAAGGCGGGAACCGAGTACAATGAGCAGTTCTTC.

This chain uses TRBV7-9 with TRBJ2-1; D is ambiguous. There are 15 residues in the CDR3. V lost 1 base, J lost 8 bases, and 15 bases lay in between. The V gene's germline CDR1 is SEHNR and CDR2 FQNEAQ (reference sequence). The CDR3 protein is CASSLGGGLPDEQFF. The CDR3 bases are TGTGCCAGCAGCTTAGGCGGCGGCCTACCGGATGAGCAGTTCTTC. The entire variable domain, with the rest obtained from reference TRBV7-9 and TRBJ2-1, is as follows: DTGVSQNPRHKITKRGQNVTFRCDPISEHNRLYWYRQTLGQGPEFLTYFQNEAQLEKSRLLSDRFSAERPKGSFSTLEIQRTEQGDSAMYLCASSLGGGLPDEQFFGPGTRLTVL.

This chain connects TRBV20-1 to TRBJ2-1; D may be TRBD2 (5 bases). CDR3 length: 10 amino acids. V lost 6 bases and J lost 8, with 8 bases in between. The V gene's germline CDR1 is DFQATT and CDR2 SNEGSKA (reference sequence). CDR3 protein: CSAGVDEQFF. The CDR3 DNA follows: TGCAGTGCCGGGGTGGATGAGCAGTTCTTC.

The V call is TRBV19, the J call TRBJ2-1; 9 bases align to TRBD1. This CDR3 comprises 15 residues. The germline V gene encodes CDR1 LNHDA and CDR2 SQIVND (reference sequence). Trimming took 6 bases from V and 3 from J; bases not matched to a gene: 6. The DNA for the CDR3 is TGTGCCAGTAGGTTAACAGGGGGCCACTACAATGAGCAGTTCTTC. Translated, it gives CASRLTGGHYNEQFF.

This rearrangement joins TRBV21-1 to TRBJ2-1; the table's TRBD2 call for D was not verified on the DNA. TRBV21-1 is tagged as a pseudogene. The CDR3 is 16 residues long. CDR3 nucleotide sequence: TGTGCCAGCAGCCCGACTAGCGGTAGCTCCTACAATGAGCAGTTCTTC. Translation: CASSPTSGSSYNEQFF.

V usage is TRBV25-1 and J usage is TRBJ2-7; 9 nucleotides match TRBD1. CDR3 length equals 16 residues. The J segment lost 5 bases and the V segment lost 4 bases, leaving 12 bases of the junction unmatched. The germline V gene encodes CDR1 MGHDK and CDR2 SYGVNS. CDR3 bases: TGTGCCAGCAGTGCCTCTACCGGGACAGGGCGTAACGAGCAGTACTTC. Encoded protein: CASSASTGTGRNEQYF.

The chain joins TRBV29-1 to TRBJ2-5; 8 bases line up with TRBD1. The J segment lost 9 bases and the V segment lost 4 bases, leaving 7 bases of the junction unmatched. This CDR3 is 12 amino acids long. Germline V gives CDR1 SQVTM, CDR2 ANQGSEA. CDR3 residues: CSVVETGDAQYF. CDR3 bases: TGCAGCGTTGTGGAGACAGGGGATGCCCAGTACTTC.

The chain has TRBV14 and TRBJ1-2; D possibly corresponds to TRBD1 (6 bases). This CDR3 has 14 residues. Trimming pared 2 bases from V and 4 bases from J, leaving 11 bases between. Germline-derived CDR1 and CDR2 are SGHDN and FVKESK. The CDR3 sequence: CASSQSRGSYGYTF. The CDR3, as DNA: TGTGCCAGCAGCCAATCCAGGGGAAGCTATGGCTACACCTTC.